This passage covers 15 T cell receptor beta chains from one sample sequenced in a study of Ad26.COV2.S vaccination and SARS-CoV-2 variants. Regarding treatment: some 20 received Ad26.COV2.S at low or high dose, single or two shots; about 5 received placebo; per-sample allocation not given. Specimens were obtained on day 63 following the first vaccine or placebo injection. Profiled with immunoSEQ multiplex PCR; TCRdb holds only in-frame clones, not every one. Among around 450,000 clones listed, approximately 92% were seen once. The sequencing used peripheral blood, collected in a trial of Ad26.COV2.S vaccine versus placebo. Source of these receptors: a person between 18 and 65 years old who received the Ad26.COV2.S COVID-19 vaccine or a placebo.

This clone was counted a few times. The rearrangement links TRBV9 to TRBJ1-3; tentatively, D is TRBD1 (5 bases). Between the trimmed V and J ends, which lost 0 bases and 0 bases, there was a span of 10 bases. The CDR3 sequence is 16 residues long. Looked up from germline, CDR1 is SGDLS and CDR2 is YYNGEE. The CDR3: CASSVGHRSSGNTIYF. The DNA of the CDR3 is TGTGCCAGCAGCGTAGGACACAGGAGCTCTGGAAACACCATATATTTT.

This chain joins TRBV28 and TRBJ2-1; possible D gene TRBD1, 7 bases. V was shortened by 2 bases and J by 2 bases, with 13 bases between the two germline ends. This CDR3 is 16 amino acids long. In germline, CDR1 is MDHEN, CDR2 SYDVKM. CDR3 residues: CASSLTQGGAYNEQFF. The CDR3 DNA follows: TGTGCCAGCAGTTTAACCCAGGGGGGCGCCTACAATGAGCAGTTCTTC. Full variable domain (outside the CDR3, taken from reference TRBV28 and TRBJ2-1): DVKVTQSSRYLVKRTGEKVFLECVQDMDHENMFWYRQDPGLGLRLIYFSYDVKMKEKGDIPEGYSVSREKKERFSLILESASTNQTSMYLCASSLTQGGAYNEQFFGPGTRLTVL.

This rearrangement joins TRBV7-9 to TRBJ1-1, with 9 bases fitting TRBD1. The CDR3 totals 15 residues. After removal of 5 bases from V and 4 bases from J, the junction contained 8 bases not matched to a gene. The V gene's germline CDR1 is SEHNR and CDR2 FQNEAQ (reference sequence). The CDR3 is CASSPGQGPGTEAFF. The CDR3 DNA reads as TGTGCCAGCAGCCCCGGACAGGGGCCTGGCACTGAAGCTTTCTTT.

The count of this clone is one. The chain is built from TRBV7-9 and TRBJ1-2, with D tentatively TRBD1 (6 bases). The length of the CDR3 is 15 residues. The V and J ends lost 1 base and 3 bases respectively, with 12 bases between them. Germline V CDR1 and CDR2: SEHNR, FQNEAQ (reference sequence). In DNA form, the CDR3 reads TGTGCCAGCAGCTTAGTATGGACAGCAGACTATGGCTACACCTTC. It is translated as CASSLVWTADYGYTF.

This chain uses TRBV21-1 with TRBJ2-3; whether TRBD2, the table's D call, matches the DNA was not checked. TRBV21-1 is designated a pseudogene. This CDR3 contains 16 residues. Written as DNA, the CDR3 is TGTGCCAGCAGCAAAAGGAGACCTCTTCGATTTTATACGCAGTATTTT. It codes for CASSKRRPLRFYTQYF.

In nucleotides, the CDR3 is TGTGCCAGCAGCGTGGGAGGGATGCAATACAATGAGCAGTTCTTC. Its protein is CASSVGGMQYNEQFF. The rearrangement links TRBV7-8 to TRBJ2-1, with TRBD2 matching 7 bases. CDR3 size: 15 residues. Per germline, CDR1 SGHVS and CDR2 FQNEAQ. Unmatched junction bases numbered 8, after V lost 5 bases and J lost 4 bases.

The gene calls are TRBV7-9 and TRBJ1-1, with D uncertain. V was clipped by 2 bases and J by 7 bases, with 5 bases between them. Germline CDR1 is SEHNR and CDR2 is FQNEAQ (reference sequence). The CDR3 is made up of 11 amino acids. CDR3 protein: CASSLQVEAFF. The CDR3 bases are TGTGCCAGCAGCTTACAGGTTGAAGCTTTCTTT. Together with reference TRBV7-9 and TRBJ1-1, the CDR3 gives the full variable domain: DTGVSQNPRHKITKRGQNVTFRCDPISEHNRLYWYRQTLGQGPEFLTYFQNEAQLEKSRLLSDRFSAERPKGSFSTLEIQRTEQGDSAMYLCASSLQVEAFFGQGTRLTVV.

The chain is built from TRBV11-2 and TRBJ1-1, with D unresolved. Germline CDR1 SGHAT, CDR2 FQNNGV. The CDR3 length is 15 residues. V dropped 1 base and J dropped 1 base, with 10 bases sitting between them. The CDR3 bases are TGTGCCAGCAGCTTAGGGCCAGGACGGAACACTGAAGCTTTCTTT. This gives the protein CASSLGPGRNTEAFF. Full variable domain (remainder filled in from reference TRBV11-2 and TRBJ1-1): EAGVAQSPRYKIIEKRQSVAFWCNPISGHATLYWYQQILGQGPKLLIQFQNNGVVDDSQLPKDRFSAERLKGVDSTLKIQPAKLEDSAVYLCASSLGPGRNTEAFFGQGTRLTVV.

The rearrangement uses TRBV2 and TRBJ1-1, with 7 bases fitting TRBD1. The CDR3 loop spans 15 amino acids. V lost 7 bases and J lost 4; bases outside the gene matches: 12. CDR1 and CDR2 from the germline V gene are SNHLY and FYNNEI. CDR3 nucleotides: TGTGCCAGCAATCTAGACAGGGTCGGTTTCACTGAAGCTTTCTTT. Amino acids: CASNLDRVGFTEAFF.

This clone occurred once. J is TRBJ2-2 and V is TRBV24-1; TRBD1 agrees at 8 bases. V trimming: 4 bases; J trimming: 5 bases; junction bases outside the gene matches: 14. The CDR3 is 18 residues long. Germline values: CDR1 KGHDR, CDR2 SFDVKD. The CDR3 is CATSEHVLGRGRTGELFF. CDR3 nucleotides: TGTGCCACCAGTGAACATGTCCTGGGCAGGGGGCGAACCGGGGAGCTGTTTTTT.

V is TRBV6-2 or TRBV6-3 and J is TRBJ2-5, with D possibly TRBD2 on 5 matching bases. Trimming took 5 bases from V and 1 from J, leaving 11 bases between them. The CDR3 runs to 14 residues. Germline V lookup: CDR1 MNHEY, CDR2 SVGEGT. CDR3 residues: CASSPWAGQETQYF. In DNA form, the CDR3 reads TGTGCCAGCAGTCCCTGGGCGGGCCAAGAGACCCAGTACTTC.

The CDR3 region is CASSLLAEAADTQYF. The CDR3 nucleotides read TGTGCCAGCAGCCTACTAGCGGAAGCGGCAGATACGCAGTATTTT. V gene TRBV5-5 combines with J gene TRBJ2-3, with TRBD2 matching 8 bases. The V gene's germline CDR1 is SGHKS and CDR2 YYEKEE (reference sequence). The CDR3 extends over 15 amino acids. V lost 4 bases and J lost 4; bases outside the gene matches: 8.

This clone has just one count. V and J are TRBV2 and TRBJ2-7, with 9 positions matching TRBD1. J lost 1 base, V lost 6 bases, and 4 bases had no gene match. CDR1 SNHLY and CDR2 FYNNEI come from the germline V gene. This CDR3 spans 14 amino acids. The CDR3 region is CASSLDRGSYEQYF. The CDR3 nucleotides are TGTGCCAGCAGCCTGGACAGGGGTTCCTACGAGCAGTACTTC.

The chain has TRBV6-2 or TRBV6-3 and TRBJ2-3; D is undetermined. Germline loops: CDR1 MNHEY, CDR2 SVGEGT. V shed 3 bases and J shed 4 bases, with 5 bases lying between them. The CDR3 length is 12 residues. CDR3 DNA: TGTGCCAGCAGTTATGGTCCAGATACGCAGTATTTT. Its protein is CASSYGPDTQYF.

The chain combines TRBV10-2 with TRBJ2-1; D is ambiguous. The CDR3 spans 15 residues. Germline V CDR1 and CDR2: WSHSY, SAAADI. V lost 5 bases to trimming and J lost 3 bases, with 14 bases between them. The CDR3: CASSSRTRIYNEQFF. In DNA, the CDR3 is TGCGCCAGCAGTTCCCGCACCCGGATCTACAATGAGCAGTTCTTC.